The present TCR beta chain was sequenced within a study of T and B cells in COVID-19 patients. The study, taken as a whole, reports: Few blood samples existed from mildly ill patients during symptoms or early in severe cases.

TRB was amplified from around 250-500 ng of blood genomic DNA. Details on this clonotype: Its specificity is unknown.

BIOMED2 TRB-A/B primer pools were used in multiplex TRB PCR. TCRdb reprocessed the multiplex PCR reads via MiXCR and lists one record per CDR3 protein. Of about 14,000 distinct CDR3 sequences listed, around 26% are singletons. The CDR3 spans 13 residues. Germline lookup yields CDR1 GTSNPN and CDR2 SVGIG (reference sequence). V shed 8 bases, J shed 4 bases, and the junction held 10 bases outside the gene matches. The material sequenced was blood. This clonotype was sampled from a human donor who had recovered from COVID-19. The chain is built from TRBV30 and TRBJ1-2, with 7 bases that match TRBD1. CDR3 sequence reads: CAQRDRTFYGYTF. The CDR3 nucleotides are TGTGCCCAGCGGGACAGAACCTTCTATGGCTACACCTTC. Full variable domain (rest looked up from reference TRBV30 and TRBJ1-2): SQTIHQWPATLVQPVGSPLSLECTVEGTSNPNLYWYRQAAGRGLQLLFYSVGIGQISSEVPQNLSASRPQDRQFILSSKKLLLSDSGFYLCAQRDRTFYGYTFGSGTRLTVV.